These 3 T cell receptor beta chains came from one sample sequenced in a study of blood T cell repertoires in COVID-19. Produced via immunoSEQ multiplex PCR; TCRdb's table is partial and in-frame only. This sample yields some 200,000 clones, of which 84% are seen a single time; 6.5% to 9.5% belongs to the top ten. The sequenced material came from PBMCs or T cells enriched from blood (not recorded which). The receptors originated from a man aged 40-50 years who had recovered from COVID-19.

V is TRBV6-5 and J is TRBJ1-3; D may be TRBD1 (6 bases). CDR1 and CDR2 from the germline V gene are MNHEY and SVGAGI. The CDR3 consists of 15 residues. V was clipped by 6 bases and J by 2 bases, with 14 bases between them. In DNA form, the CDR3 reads TGTGCCAGCAGACTAACAGGGACCCCTGGAAACACCATATATTTT. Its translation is CASRLTGTPGNTIYF.

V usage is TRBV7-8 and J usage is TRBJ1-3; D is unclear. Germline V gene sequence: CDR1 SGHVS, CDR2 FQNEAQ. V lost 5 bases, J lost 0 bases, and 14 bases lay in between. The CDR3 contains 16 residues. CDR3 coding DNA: TGTGCCAGCAGCCCGAGGGTTTCGGACTCTGGAAACACCATATATTTT. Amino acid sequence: CASSPRVSDSGNTIYF.

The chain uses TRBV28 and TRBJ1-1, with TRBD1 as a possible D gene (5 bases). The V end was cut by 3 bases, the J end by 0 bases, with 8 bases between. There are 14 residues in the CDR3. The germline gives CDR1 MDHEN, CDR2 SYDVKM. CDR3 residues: CASSFLRVNTEAFF. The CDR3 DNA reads TGTGCCAGCAGTTTTCTCAGGGTGAACACTGAAGCTTTCTTT.